The 11 T cell receptor beta chains listed next were all sequenced from one sample in a study of CD8+ T cells in alopecia areata. In each case, RNA was isolated and then reverse transcribed into cDNA as the sequencing template. Generated by immunoSEQ multiplex PCR, the TCRdb table keeps only in-frame clones and is missing some. The repertoire has over 150,000 clones, about 60% of them found once; the top ten carry roughly 14%. The sequenced sample was CD4+ T cells sorted from blood, obtained at week 0. These receptors were taken from a human donor with alopecia areata.

The rearrangement joins TRBV10-3 to TRBJ1-5; possibly TRBD1 for D (6 bases). Germline V gene sequence: CDR1 ENHRY, CDR2 SYGVKD. Deletions cut 2 bases from V and 6 bases from J, with 11 bases between. The CDR3 runs to 14 residues. The DNA for the CDR3 is TGTGCCATCAGTGAGGGACAGAGGAGTCAGCCCCAGCATTTT. This translates into CAISEGQRSQPQHF.

V gene TRBV12-5 combines with J gene TRBJ2-5; 11 bases are a match to TRBD2. The CDR3 covers 16 residues. Germline CDR1 reads LGHNT; CDR2 reads FRNRAP. Losses at the gene ends were 4 bases for V and 2 bases for J; bases not matched to a gene: 6. The CDR3 reads CASGSRLAGSQETQYF. CDR3 in DNA: TGTGCTAGTGGTTCGAGACTAGCGGGGAGTCAAGAGACCCAGTACTTC.

This clone was picked up a small number of times. The V gene is TRBV19, the J gene TRBJ1-4; perhaps TRBD1 as D (5 bases). CDR1 LNHDA and CDR2 SQIVND come from the germline V gene (reference sequence). This CDR3 is built from 14 residues. V was pared by 5 bases and J by 5 bases, with 12 bases between. Here the CDR3 DNA reads TGTGCCAGTAGTCGGGACTATCGGAATGAAAAACTGTTTTTT. Translated, it gives CASSRDYRNEKLFF.

The table lists this clone with a few counts. The V and J genes are TRBV11-3 and TRBJ2-7; 11 bases align to TRBD1. V was pared by 6 bases and J by 7 bases, with 8 bases of the junction left unmatched. The germline V gene has CDR1 SGHNT and CDR2 YENEEA. The CDR3 has 14 amino acids. The CDR3: CASSRTGGTGEQYF. The DNA of the CDR3 is TGTGCCAGCAGTAGGACAGGGGGCACGGGAGAGCAGTACTTC.

The chain carries TRBV19 and TRBJ1-5; the match to TRBD1 covers 9 bases. J gave up 0 bases and V 5 bases, and 11 bases lay outside the gene matches. In germline, CDR1 is LNHDA, CDR2 SQIVND (reference sequence). The CDR3 length is 18 residues. The CDR3 loop is CASSEGTGRRYSNQPQHF. Here the CDR3 DNA reads TGTGCCAGTAGTGAAGGGACAGGGCGTCGGTATAGCAATCAGCCCCAGCATTTT.

The rearrangement links TRBV7-9 to TRBJ1-2; a possible D gene is TRBD1 (5 bases). The V end was cut by 2 bases, the J end by 4 bases, with 11 bases between. Germline-derived CDR1 and CDR2 are SEHNR and FQNEAQ (reference sequence). The CDR3 spans 14 residues. The CDR3 DNA follows: TGTGCCAGCAGCTTACAGGGTAGGGGCTATGGCTACACCTTC. This codes for CASSLQGRGYGYTF.

V usage is TRBV2 and J usage is TRBJ2-3; D is uncertain. CDR3 length equals 14 residues. CDR1 is SNHLY, CDR2 FYNNEI, per germline. Deletions cut 7 bases from V and 0 bases from J, with 11 bases between. The DNA for the CDR3 is TGTGCCAGCATCCCCTTGGACAGCACAGATACGCAGTATTTT. Its translation: CASIPLDSTDTQYF.

This chain connects TRBV5-1 to TRBJ2-1; D call uncertain. In germline, CDR1 is SGHRS, CDR2 YFSETQ. The CDR3 has 14 residues. V was cut by 4 bases and J by 4 bases, with 12 bases left in between. Here the CDR3 reads CASSVPSVYNEQFF. CDR3 nucleotides: TGCGCCAGCAGCGTACCTTCGGTATACAATGAGCAGTTCTTC.

The chain joins TRBV29-1 to TRBJ1-1; the D is unclear. The CDR3 covers 15 residues. CDR1 SQVTM and CDR2 ANQGSEA come from the germline V gene. Trimming stripped 6 bases from V and 4 bases from J, with 21 bases between. The CDR3 DNA follows: TGCAGCGTCGATACTCGACTGTCGCCGAGCACTGAAGCTTTCTTT. This encodes CSVDTRLSPSTEAFF.

The V call is TRBV2, the J call TRBJ2-7, with TRBD1 matching 10 bases. There are 15 residues in the CDR3. The junction had 7 bases not matched to a gene; V was cut back by 3 bases and J by 5 bases. Germline V lookup: CDR1 SNHLY, CDR2 FYNNEI. CDR3 nucleotide sequence: TGTGCCAGCAGTGATCCGGGACAGGGGTTCCACGAGCAGTACTTC. Amino acid sequence: CASSDPGQGFHEQYF.

This clone appeared a few times. The chain recombines TRBV29-1 with TRBJ2-5, with D perhaps TRBD1 (5 bases). CDR1 is SQVTM, CDR2 ANQGSEA, per germline. The V and J ends lost 5 bases and 5 bases respectively, with 9 bases between them. The CDR3 loop spans 11 amino acids. The CDR3 loop reads CSVFWGETQYF. CDR3 coding DNA: TGCAGCGTTTTTTGGGGCGAGACCCAGTACTTC.